These 17 T cell receptor beta chains share one sample of origin, sequenced in a study of CD8 T cells in Susac syndrome. With random hexamers, reverse transcription was performed on about 0.5 to 1 ug of RNA. TCRdb itself ran the immunoSEQ multiplex PCR reads through MiXCR, one entry per CDR3 protein. The sample has around 150,000 distinct CDR3 sequences; approximately 95% are singletons. The sample was CD8+ T cells from PBMCs. The receptors were sampled from a human donor with Susac syndrome.

The V gene is TRBV27, the J gene TRBJ2-5; D call uncertain. V lost 3 bases and J lost 4, with 6 bases in between. Germline V lookup: CDR1 MNHEY, CDR2 SMNVEV (reference sequence). The length of the CDR3 is 12 residues. The CDR3 protein is CASSFTGETQYF. In nucleotides, the CDR3 is TGTGCCAGCAGTTTCACGGGAGAGACCCAGTACTTC.

In DNA, the CDR3 is TGTGCCAGCAGCTTCCCTAACTATGGCTACACCTTC. It yields the protein CASSFPNYGYTF. The chain couples TRBV5-6 to TRBJ1-2; no clear D gene. Germline V CDR1 and CDR2: SGHDT, YYEEEE. The CDR3 consists of 12 residues. V was pared by 2 bases and J by 0 bases, with 2 bases between. Based on the CDR3 plus reference TRBV5-6 and TRBJ1-2, the full variable domain is DAGVTQSPTHLIKTRGQQVTLRCSPKSGHDTVSWYQQALGQGPQFIFQYYEEEERQRGNFPDRFSGHQFPNYSSELNVNALLLGDSALYLCASSFPNYGYTFGSGTRLTVV.

The chain employs TRBV4-1 and TRBJ1-2, with 10 bases fitting TRBD1. Trimming cost V 5 bases and J 3 bases; bases outside gene matches: 6. The CDR3 extends over 15 amino acids. Germline CDR1 is MGHRA and CDR2 is YSYEKL. The CDR3 DNA is TGCGCCAGCAGCATTCGACAGGGGGCGGACTATGGCTACACCTTC. It encodes CASSIRQGADYGYTF.

J is TRBJ2-1 and V is TRBV20-1; D is uncertain. Trimming pared 5 bases from V and 3 bases from J, leaving 5 bases between. Germline V gene sequence: CDR1 DFQATT, CDR2 SNEGSKA (reference sequence). The CDR3 has 11 amino acids. CDR3 nucleotide sequence: TGCAGTGCTGGCGACTACAATGAGCAGTTCTTC. Translated, it gives CSAGDYNEQFF.

The chain joins TRBV13 to TRBJ2-3, with D uncertain. The V end lost 3 bases, the J end lost 6 bases, and 16 bases lay between the germline ends. The CDR3 is 15 residues long. Germline V lookup: CDR1 PRHDT, CDR2 FYEKMQ (reference sequence). CDR3 nucleotides: TGTGCCAGCAGCTTCCCCAGCGCGGAGATTGATACGCAGTATTTT. Protein product: CASSFPSAEIDTQYF.

The rearrangement uses TRBV4-1 and TRBJ1-3, with D unclear. The CDR3 totals 15 residues. V shed 1 base and J shed 8 bases, with 15 bases lying between them. Germline V gives CDR1 MGHRA, CDR2 YSYEKL. The CDR3 DNA sequence: TGCGCCAGCAGCCAAGTGTCGGGCCCCGGCTACACCATATATTTT. Residues: CASSQVSGPGYTIYF.

The rearrangement uses TRBV3-1 and TRBJ2-1, with D perhaps assigned TRBD1 or TRBD2 (5 bases each). V was cut by 4 bases and J by 6 bases, with 22 bases left in between. The CDR3 consists of 17 residues. The germline gives CDR1 LGHDT, CDR2 YNNKEL (reference sequence). The CDR3 sequence: CASSPPPGAPRFNEQFF. The CDR3 DNA sequence: TGTGCCAGCAGCCCTCCCCCCGGGGCCCCCAGGTTCAATGAGCAGTTCTTC.

The rearrangement links TRBV29-1 to TRBJ1-5; a possible D gene is TRBD1 (5 bases). Per the germline V gene, CDR1 is SQVTM and CDR2 is ANQGSEA. V lost 4 bases, J lost 0 bases, and 10 bases lay in between. CDR3 length: 14 residues. CDR3 protein: CSVGTLYSNQPQHF. The CDR3 DNA follows: TGCAGCGTTGGGACACTTTATAGCAATCAGCCCCAGCATTTT.

This sequence joins TRBV27 and TRBJ1-2; D possibly corresponds to TRBD1 (5 bases). Trimming took off 5 bases at V and 2 bases at J, with 18 bases between the two ends. CDR1 and CDR2 (germline): MNHEY, SMNVEV (reference sequence). The CDR3 is 16 residues long. In DNA form, the CDR3 reads TGTGCCAGCAGTACCGGACACCCACCGCTGAACTATGGCTACACCTTC. As protein: CASSTGHPPLNYGYTF.

The chain has TRBV6-1 and TRBJ2-5; no reliable D call. The V and J ends lost 6 bases and 5 bases respectively, with 13 bases between them. Germline loops: CDR1 MNHNS, CDR2 SASEGT. This CDR3 comprises 13 residues. As DNA, the CDR3 is TGTGCCAGCAGCGCCGCACGGACGGAGACCCAGTACTTC. This encodes CASSAARTETQYF.

This clonotype was picked up one time. The V and J genes are TRBV6-1 and TRBJ2-5; unclear D gene. CDR3 length equals 10 residues. V gave up 7 bases and J gave up 5 bases, with 5 bases separating them. In germline, CDR1 is MNHNS, CDR2 SASEGT. The CDR3 DNA reads TGTGCCAGCATCTGGGAGACCCAGTACTTC. As protein: CASIWETQYF.

This chain joins TRBV13 and TRBJ2-7; 7 bases are a match to TRBD1. The CDR3 extends over 17 amino acids. Trimming took 2 bases from V and 0 from J; bases not matched to a gene: 10. Germline V CDR1 and CDR2: PRHDT, FYEKMQ (reference sequence). CDR3 loop: CASSLFTATGSSYEQYF. The CDR3 nucleotides read TGTGCCAGCAGCTTATTTACTGCGACAGGGAGCTCCTACGAGCAGTACTTC.

This clonotype was counted once. J is TRBJ2-7 and V is TRBV27; D may correspond to TRBD1 or TRBD2 (6 bases each). The V and J ends lost 5 bases and 1 base respectively, with 12 bases between them. The CDR3 covers 14 residues. The V gene's germline CDR1 is MNHEY and CDR2 SMNVEV (reference sequence). CDR3 residues: CASSGRDNSYEQYF. CDR3 coding DNA: TGTGCCAGCAGTGGGCGGGACAATTCCTACGAGCAGTACTTC.

This chain joins TRBV11-1 and TRBJ2-5; 7 nucleotides match TRBD1. The germline CDR1 and CDR2 sequences are SGHAT and FQDESV (reference sequence). Trimming took 5 bases from V and 5 from J; bases not matched to a gene: 11. This CDR3 has 15 residues. CDR3: CASSPGQRPVETQYF. The CDR3 DNA follows: TGTGCCAGCAGCCCGGGACAGCGTCCGGTGGAGACCCAGTACTTC.

The CDR3: CSVTGREGREQFF. The CDR3 DNA reads TGCAGCGTGACAGGGAGGGAGGGCCGAGAGCAGTTCTTC. The chain is built from TRBV29-1 and TRBJ2-1; perhaps D is TRBD1 or TRBD2 (7 bases each). Germline V gene lookup returns CDR1 SQVTM and CDR2 ANQGSEA. V lost 6 bases and J 10 bases, leaving 19 bases between the germline ends. The CDR3 has 13 amino acids.

The chain uses TRBV18 and TRBJ2-3; weak D call: TRBD1 (6 bases). The germline V and J ends were trimmed by 0 bases and 4 bases, with 20 bases remaining between them. The length of the CDR3 is 18 residues. CDR1 KGHSH and CDR2 LQKENI come from the germline V gene. CDR3 in amino acids: CASSPPPGGGDRADTQYF. The CDR3 nucleotides are TGTGCCAGCTCACCACCCCCTGGGGGCGGCGACCGGGCAGATACGCAGTATTTT. Looking up the rest from reference TRBV18 and TRBJ2-3 gives the full variable domain: NAGVMQNPRHLVRRRGQEARLRCSPMKGHSHVYWYRQLPEEGLKFMVYLQKENIIDESGMPKERFSAEFPKEGPSILRIQQVVRGDSAAYFCASSPPPGGGDRADTQYFGPGTRLTVL.

This clonotype is a singleton in its sample. The V call is TRBV7-3, the J call TRBJ2-6, with TRBD1 as a possible D gene (5 bases). CDR1 and CDR2 (germline): SGHTA, FQGTGA. The CDR3 extends over 17 amino acids. V was trimmed by 5 bases and J by 2 bases, leaving 16 bases between them. The chain's CDR3 is CASSRILGATGANVLTF. CDR3 bases: TGTGCCAGCAGCCGAATCTTAGGGGCTACTGGGGCCAACGTCCTGACTTTC.